This entry is about one TCR beta chain. This sample is drawn from a study of naive and memory T cell subsets. Four subsets defined by CD45RA and CD27 were sorted after CD3, CD4, CD8 and live/dead staining. The beta constant-region primer was an equimolar mix of two oligonucleotides covering TRBC1 and TRBC2. Ligated cDNA was amplified by four rounds of PCR with nested alpha and beta constant-region primers and SP2. Each CDR3 protein is one row after TCRdb ran MiXCR on the UMI-ligation and nested PCR reads. The table lists 120,000 to 150,000 distinct CDR3 sequences, 17% of them singletons, with approximately 0.15% in the top ten. The receptor was isolated from a human donor in good health. Sequenced sample: naive CD4+ T cells from blood.

In DNA form, the CDR3 reads TGCAGCGCCTCACAGGGGGTAGGCGAGACCCAGTACTTC. It translates to CSASQGVGETQYF. The J gene is TRBJ2-5, the V gene TRBV29-1, with 8 bases that match TRBD1. The CDR3 has 13 amino acids. J was trimmed by 5 bases and V by 7 bases; bases with no gene match: 9. CDR1 SQVTM and CDR2 ANQGSEA come from the germline V gene.